Below are 3 T cell receptor beta chains sequenced from a single sample in a study of blood T cells in healthy people across ages (dated by TCRdb to between 2015 and 2017). Receptor amplification or capture employed 5' RACE. Sequencer: Illumina HiSeq 2500. The second PCR ran for about 6 to 12 cycles and used a J-beta primer mix along with a sample-barcoded 5' primer. TCRdb itself trimmed the public reads at Q25 with fastp, ran MiXCR and retained productive beta chains. Each record represents a unique CDR3 protein, reported with the most common genes and DNA among its rows. The sample profile shows more than 900,000 distinct CDR3 sequences; almost 30% of them were found once. Roughly a tenth of the sample is in the top ten clones. The data were also submitted as part of a second study, on T cells of mothers and their children.

Source material: blood. The origin of the receptors is a woman in her thirties or forties in good health.

This clonotype turned up a few times. The DNA of the CDR3 is TGTGCCAGCAGCTTAGTAGGCGGTCCTAGCTCCTACGAGCAGTACTTC. Translation gives CASSLVGGPSSYEQYF. The rearrangement links TRBV7-2 to TRBJ2-7; D ambiguous. The V gene's germline CDR1 is SGHTA and CDR2 FQGNSA. The CDR3 runs 16 residues. The V end was cut by 1 base, the J end by 0 bases, with 13 bases between.

This clonotype appeared many times. V usage is TRBV20-1 and J usage is TRBJ2-7; TRBD2 matches at 7 bases. The CDR3 contains 11 residues. Germline V gene data show CDR1 as DFQATT and CDR2 as SNEGSKA (reference sequence). Trimming cost V 3 bases and J 7 bases; bases outside gene matches: 3. The CDR3 nucleotides read TGCAGTGCTAGCGGGGGGTGGGAGCAGTACTTC. Translated, it gives CSASGGWEQYF.

This clonotype came up a few times. V is TRBV20-1 and J is TRBJ2-6, with D perhaps TRBD1 (6 bases). The CDR3 consists of 17 residues. V dropped 3 bases and J dropped 0 bases, with 15 bases sitting between them. Germline loops: CDR1 DFQATT, CDR2 SNEGSKA (reference sequence). The CDR3 DNA is TGCAGTGCTAGTCCTCGGACAGAAAGCTCTGGGGCCAACGTCCTGACTTTC. Protein sequence: CSASPRTESSGANVLTF.